A selection of T cell receptor beta chains follows, all from one sample in a study of T cell clones after liver transplantation. Sequencing used immunoSEQ multiplex PCR; TCRdb keeps in-frame clones, though not all of them. The sample records around 19,000 clones, 75% to 90% being singletons. Sequencing used CD8+ T cells from blood, obtained before liver transplant. These receptors all stem from a human donor who received a liver transplant. Each CDR3 is given with its conserved first and last residue. The D gene is left open where the match is weak. Size is omitted from some rows. Given values are once, few, many or a class for expanded clones.

V	D	size	J	CDR3	DNA
TRBV4-1	.	once	TRBJ1-1	CASSQVPDPTEAFF	TGCGCCAGCAGCCAAGTTCCCGACCCCACTGAAGCTTTCTTT
TRBV2	.	medium-sized	TRBJ2-7	CASSHSDTPYEQYF	TGTGCCAGCAGTCACTCGGACACCCCCTACGAGCAGTACTTC
TRBV29-1	.	.	TRBJ2-2	CSAPTGNTGELFF	TGCAGCGCCCCGACAGGGAACACCGGGGAGCTGTTTTTT
TRBV29-1	.	.	TRBJ2-3	CSVEDGGFF	TGCAGCGTTGAAGACGGAGGGTTTTTT
TRBV27	.	few	TRBJ1-5	CASRLESNQPQHF	TGTGCCAGCAGACTCGAGAGCAATCAGCCCCAGCATTTT
TRBV30	.	.	TRBJ2-7	CAWSAILAYEQYF	TGTGCCTGGAGTGCGATTTTGGCCTACGAGCAGTACTTC
TRBV23-1	.	.	TRBJ2-7	CACYEQYF	TGCGCCTGCTACGAGCAGTACTTC
TRBV19	TRBD2	.	TRBJ2-2	CASSISLAGTGELFF	TGTGCCAGTAGTATATCGCTAGCGGGAACCGGGGAGCTGTTTTTT
TRBV19	.	.	TRBJ1-2	CASSPNPRDGYTF	TGTGCCAGTAGTCCTAACCCCAGGGATGGCTACACCTTC
TRBV29-1	.	.	TRBJ2-7	CSVEGRGGKYEQYF	TGCAGCGTTGAAGGCCGCGGAGGAAAGTACGAGCAGTACTTC
TRBV6-1	.	few	TRBJ1-5	CASSEAGHFSNQPQHF	TGTGCCAGCAGTGAAGCGGGACACTTTAGCAATCAGCCCCAGCATTTT
TRBV9	TRBD2	medium-sized	TRBJ2-7	CASSAGLAYEQYF	TGTGCCAGCAGCGCGGGACTAGCGTACGAGCAGTACTTC
TRBV11-2	TRBD1	.	TRBJ1-2	CASSLGTGGAWGYTF	TGTGCCAGCAGCTTAGGGACAGGGGGCGCGTGGGGCTACACCTTC
TRBV7-9	.	.	TRBJ2-1	CASSLGVGSSYNEQFF	TGTGCCAGCAGCTTAGGAGTCGGGTCCTCCTACAATGAGCAGTTCTTC
TRBV28	.	.	TRBJ1-4	CASRWALRDEKLFF	TGTGCCAGCAGGTGGGCCCTCCGGGATGAAAAACTGTTTTTT
TRBV13	.	.	TRBJ2-7	CASSFGQRYEQYF	TGTGCCAGCAGCTTCGGACAGCGCTACGAGCAGTACTTC
TRBV4-1	.	.	TRBJ2-7	CASSQARNYEQYF	TGCGCCAGCAGCCAAGCCCGGAACTACGAGCAGTACTTC
TRBV27	TRBD2	.	TRBJ2-1	CASSIFYSGLGNEQFF	TGTGCCAGCAGTATTTTCTATAGCGGGTTGGGGAATGAGCAGTTCTTC
TRBV27	.	.	TRBJ2-1	CASSSPQGISMDNEQFF	TGTGCCAGCAGTTCACCACAGGGAATTAGTATGGACAATGAGCAGTTCTTC
TRBV7-6	.	.	TRBJ2-1	CASSLYTSNEQFF	TGTGCCAGCAGCTTATACACTAGCAATGAGCAGTTCTTC
TRBV7-6	.	.	TRBJ1-1	CASSLGGADTEAFF	TGTGCCAGCAGCTTAGGGGGCGCGGATACTGAAGCTTTCTTT
TRBV28	TRBD1	.	TRBJ2-7	CASRDRIRYEQYF	TGTGCCAGCAGGGACAGGATTAGGTACGAGCAGTACTTC
TRBV6-5	.	.	TRBJ2-1	CASIWGGEQFF	TGTGCCAGCATATGGGGAGGTGAGCAGTTCTTC
TRBV28	TRBD2	.	TRBJ2-7	CASSLRGEGYEQYF	TGTGCCAGCAGTTTACGAGGGGAGGGTTACGAGCAGTACTTC
TRBV10-1	.	.	TRBJ2-1	CASSEKGIGEQFF	TGCGCCAGCAGTGAGAAGGGGATAGGAGAGCAGTTCTTC
TRBV29-1	.	.	TRBJ2-2	CSVVGAIGELFF	TGCAGCGTTGTCGGTGCGATCGGGGAGCTGTTTTTT
TRBV27	.	.	TRBJ2-7	CASSSQRGEQYF	TGTGCCAGCAGTTCCCAACGGGGCGAGCAGTACTTC
TRBV5-5	.	few	TRBJ2-7	CASSLVSFSYEQYF	TGTGCCAGCAGCCTGGTAAGCTTTTCCTACGAGCAGTACTTC
TRBV14	.	.	TRBJ2-7	CASSQGPSNEQYF	TGTGCCAGCAGCCAAGGACCGAGCAACGAGCAGTACTTC
TRBV4-1	.	.	TRBJ1-5	CASSQEGGVRQPQHF	TGCGCCAGCAGCCAAGAGGGCGGGGTGAGGCAGCCCCAGCATTTT
TRBV19	.	.	TRBJ2-7	CASSAGTNHPYEQYF	TGTGCCAGTAGTGCCGGGACCAACCACCCCTACGAGCAGTACTTC
TRBV5-1	.	.	TRBJ2-1	CASSFYGGHEQFF	TGCGCCAGCAGCTTCTACGGGGGCCATGAGCAGTTCTTC
TRBV11-1	TRBD2	.	TRBJ2-1	CASSLATSGPYNEQFF	TGTGCCAGCAGCTTAGCGACTAGCGGGCCCTACAATGAGCAGTTCTTC
TRBV5-4	.	.	TRBJ1-2	CASSLNGNYYGYTF	TGTGCCAGCAGCTTGAATGGTAATTACTATGGCTACACCTTC
TRBV7-6	TRBD1	once	TRBJ1-5	CASSRYRGNQPQHF	TGTGCCAGCAGCAGATACAGGGGAAATCAGCCCCAGCATTTT
TRBV5-6	.	large	TRBJ1-1	CASSLLQYTEAFF	TGTGCCAGCAGCTTGCTCCAGTACACTGAAGCTTTCTTT
TRBV18	.	.	TRBJ1-1	CASSPPTGSGYTEAFF	TGTGCCAGCTCACCACCTACGGGGTCGGGGTACACTGAAGCTTTCTTT
TRBV9	.	.	TRBJ2-3	CASSVAPTDTQYF	TGTGCCAGCAGCGTAGCCCCCACAGATACGCAGTATTTT
TRBV6-5	.	.	TRBJ2-1	CASSYWQGRDNEQFF	TGTGCCAGCAGTTACTGGCAGGGAAGGGACAATGAGCAGTTCTTC
TRBV29-1	TRBD1	.	TRBJ1-1	CSASRQGTNTEAFF	TGCAGCGCCTCCCGACAGGGGACGAACACTGAAGCTTTCTTT
TRBV27	.	.	TRBJ1-2	CASSLLGRDYGYTF	TGTGCCAGCAGTTTATTGGGCAGGGATTATGGCTACACCTTC
TRBV27	.	.	TRBJ1-5	CASSLGTGNQPQHF	TGTGCCAGCAGTTTAGGAACAGGCAATCAGCCCCAGCATTTT
TRBV5-5	.	.	TRBJ1-1	CASSLALNTEAFF	TGTGCCAGCAGCTTGGCTCTAAACACTGAAGCTTTCTTT
TRBV6-5	TRBD2	.	TRBJ2-7	CASSYSGLAGAEQYF	TGTGCCAGCAGTTACTCCGGACTAGCGGGAGCCGAGCAGTACTTC
TRBV28	.	.	TRBJ1-1	CASRIFLGGNTEAFF	TGTGCCAGCAGGATATTCTTAGGAGGGAACACTGAAGCTTTCTTT
TRBV5-6	.	medium-sized	TRBJ1-1	CASSPNFRTNTEAFF	TGTGCCAGCAGCCCCAACTTCCGAACCAACACTGAAGCTTTCTTT
TRBV11-2	.	.	TRBJ2-1	CASSFMDVNNEQFF	TGTGCCAGCAGCTTTATGGACGTTAACAATGAGCAGTTCTTC
TRBV27	.	.	TRBJ2-5	CASTPDPRGAQYF	TGTGCCAGCACCCCGGACCCCCGGGGTGCCCAGTACTTC
TRBV2	.	.	TRBJ1-1	CASRGLDTNTEAFF	TGTGCCAGCAGGGGGTTGGACACGAACACTGAAGCTTTCTTT
TRBV10-1	.	.	TRBJ2-2	CASSSTRDGTGELFF	TGCGCCAGCTCCTCAACCCGGGATGGTACCGGGGAGCTGTTTTTT
TRBV11-2	TRBD2	.	TRBJ2-3	CASSLDWLAGGDGQYF	TGTGCCAGCAGCTTAGATTGGCTAGCGGGGGGCGACGGGCAGTATTTT
TRBV28	TRBD2	.	TRBJ2-7	CASSPGLAGGEGYEQYF	TGTGCCAGCAGCCCGGGACTAGCGGGGGGGGAGGGCTACGAGCAGTACTTC
TRBV27	.	.	TRBJ2-3	CASSFGDWDTQYF	TGTGCCAGCAGTTTCGGGGATTGGGATACGCAGTATTTT
TRBV5-4	TRBD2	.	TRBJ2-2	CASSYLAGGPGTGELFF	TGTGCCAGCAGTTACCTAGCGGGAGGGCCGGGAACCGGGGAGCTGTTTTTT
TRBV19	.	.	TRBJ2-1	CATRTVSYNEQFF	TGTGCCACCAGGACAGTCTCCTACAATGAGCAGTTCTTC
TRBV15	TRBD2	.	TRBJ2-3	CATSSLIAGVGDTQYF	TGTGCCACCAGCTCCCTCATAGCGGGAGTGGGGGATACGCAGTATTTT
TRBV19	.	.	TRBJ2-7	CASSIASTGRDEQYF	TGTGCCAGTAGTATAGCCTCAACGGGCAGGGACGAGCAGTACTTC